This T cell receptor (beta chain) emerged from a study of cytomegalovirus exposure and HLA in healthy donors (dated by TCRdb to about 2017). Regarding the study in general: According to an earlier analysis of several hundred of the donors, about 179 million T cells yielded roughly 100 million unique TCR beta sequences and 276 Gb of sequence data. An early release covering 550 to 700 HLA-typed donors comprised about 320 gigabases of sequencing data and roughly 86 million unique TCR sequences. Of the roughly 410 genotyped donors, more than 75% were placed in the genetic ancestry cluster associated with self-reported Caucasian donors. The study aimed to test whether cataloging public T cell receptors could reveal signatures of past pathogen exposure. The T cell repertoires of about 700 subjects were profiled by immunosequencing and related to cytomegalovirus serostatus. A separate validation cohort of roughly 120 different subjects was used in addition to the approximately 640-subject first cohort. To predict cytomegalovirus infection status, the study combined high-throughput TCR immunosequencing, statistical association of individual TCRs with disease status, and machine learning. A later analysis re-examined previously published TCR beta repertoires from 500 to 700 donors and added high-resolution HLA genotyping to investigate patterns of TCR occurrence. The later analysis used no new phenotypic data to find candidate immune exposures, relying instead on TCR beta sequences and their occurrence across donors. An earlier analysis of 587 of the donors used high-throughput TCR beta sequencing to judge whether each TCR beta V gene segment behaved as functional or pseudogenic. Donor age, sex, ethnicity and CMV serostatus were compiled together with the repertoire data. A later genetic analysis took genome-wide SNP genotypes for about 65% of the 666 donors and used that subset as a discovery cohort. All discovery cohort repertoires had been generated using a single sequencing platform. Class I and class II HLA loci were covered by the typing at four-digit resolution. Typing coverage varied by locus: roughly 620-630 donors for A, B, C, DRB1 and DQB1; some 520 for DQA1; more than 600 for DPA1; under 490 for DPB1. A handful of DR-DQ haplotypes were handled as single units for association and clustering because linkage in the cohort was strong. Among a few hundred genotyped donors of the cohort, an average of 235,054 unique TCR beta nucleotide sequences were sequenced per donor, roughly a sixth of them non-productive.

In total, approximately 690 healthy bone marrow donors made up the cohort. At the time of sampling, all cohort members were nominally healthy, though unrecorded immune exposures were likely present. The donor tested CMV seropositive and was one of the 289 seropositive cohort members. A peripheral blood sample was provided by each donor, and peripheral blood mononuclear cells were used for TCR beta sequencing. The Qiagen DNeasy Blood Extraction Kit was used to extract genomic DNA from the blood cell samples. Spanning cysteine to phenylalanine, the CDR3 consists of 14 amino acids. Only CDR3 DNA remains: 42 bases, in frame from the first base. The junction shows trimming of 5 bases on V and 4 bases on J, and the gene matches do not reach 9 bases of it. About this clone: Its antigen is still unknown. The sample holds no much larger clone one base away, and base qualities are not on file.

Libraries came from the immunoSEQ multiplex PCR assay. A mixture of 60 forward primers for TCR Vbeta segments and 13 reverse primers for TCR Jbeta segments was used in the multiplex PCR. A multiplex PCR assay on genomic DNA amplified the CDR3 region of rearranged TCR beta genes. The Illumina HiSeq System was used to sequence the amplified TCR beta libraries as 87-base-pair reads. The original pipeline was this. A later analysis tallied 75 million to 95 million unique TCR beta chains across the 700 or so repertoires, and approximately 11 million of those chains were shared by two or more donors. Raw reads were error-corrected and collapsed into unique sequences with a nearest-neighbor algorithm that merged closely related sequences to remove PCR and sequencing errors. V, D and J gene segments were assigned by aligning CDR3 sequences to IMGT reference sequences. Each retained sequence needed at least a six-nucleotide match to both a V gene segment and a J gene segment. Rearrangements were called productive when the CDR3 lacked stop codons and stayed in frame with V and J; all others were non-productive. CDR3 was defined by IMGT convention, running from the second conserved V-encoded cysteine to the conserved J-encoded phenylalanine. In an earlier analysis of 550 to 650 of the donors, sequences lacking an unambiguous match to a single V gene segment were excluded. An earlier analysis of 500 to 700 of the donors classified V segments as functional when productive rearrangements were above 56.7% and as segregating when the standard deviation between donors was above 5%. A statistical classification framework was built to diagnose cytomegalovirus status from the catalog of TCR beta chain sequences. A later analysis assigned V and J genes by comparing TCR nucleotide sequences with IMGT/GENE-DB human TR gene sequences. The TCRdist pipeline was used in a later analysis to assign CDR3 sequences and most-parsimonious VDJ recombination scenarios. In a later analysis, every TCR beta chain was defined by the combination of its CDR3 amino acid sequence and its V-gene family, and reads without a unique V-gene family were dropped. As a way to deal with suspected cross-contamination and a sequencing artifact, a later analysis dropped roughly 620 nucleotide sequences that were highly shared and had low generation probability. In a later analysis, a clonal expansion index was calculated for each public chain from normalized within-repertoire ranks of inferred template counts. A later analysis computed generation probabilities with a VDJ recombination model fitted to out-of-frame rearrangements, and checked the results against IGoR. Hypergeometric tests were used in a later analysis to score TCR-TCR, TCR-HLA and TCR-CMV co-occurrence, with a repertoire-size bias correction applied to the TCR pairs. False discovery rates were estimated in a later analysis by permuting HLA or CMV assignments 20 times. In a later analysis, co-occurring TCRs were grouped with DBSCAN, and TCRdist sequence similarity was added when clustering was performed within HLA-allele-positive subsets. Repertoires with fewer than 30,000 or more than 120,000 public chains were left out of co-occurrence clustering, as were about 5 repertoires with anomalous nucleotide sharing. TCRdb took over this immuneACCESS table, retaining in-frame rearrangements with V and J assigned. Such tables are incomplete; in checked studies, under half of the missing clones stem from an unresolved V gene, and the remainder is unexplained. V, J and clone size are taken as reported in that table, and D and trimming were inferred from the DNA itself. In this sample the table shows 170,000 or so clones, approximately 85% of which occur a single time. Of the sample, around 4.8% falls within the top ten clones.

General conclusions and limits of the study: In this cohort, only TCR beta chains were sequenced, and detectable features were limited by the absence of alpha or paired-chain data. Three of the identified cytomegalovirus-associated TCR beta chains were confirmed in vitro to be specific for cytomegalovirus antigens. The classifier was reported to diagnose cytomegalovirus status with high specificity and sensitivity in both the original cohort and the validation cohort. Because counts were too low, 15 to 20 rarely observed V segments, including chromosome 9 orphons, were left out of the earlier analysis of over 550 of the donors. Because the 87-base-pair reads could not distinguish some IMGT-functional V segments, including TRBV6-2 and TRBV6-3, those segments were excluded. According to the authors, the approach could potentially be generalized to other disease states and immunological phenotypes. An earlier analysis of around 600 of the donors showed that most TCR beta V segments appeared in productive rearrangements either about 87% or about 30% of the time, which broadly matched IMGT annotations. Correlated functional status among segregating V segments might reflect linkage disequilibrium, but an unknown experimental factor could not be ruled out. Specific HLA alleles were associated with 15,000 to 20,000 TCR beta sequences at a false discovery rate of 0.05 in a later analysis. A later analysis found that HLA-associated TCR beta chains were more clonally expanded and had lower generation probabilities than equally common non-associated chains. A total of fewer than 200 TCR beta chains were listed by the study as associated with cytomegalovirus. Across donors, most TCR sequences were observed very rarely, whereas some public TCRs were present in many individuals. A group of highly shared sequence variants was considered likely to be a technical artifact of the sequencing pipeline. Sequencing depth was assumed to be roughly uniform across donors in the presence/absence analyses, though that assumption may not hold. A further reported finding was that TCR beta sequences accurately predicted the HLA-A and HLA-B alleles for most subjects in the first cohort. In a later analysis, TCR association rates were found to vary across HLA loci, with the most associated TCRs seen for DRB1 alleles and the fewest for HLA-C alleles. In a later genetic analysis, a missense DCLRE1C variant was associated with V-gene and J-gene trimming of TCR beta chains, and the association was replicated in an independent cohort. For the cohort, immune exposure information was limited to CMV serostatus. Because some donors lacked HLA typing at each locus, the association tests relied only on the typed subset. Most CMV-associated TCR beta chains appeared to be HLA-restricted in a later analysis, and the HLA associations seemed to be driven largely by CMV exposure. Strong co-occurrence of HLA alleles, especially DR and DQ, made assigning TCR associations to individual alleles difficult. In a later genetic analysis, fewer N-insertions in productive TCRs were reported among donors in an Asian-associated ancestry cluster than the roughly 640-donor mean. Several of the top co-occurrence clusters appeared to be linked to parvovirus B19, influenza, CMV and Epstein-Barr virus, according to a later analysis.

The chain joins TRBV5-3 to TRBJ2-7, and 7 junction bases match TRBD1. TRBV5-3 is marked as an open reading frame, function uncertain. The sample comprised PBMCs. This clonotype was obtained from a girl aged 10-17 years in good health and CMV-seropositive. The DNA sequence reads TGTGCCAGAAGTTTGCCGGGACAGAGTTACGAGCAGTACTTC. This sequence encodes CARSLPGQSYEQYF.